This TCR beta chain was observed in a study of blood T cell repertoires in COVID-19. V was pared by 8 bases and J by 5 bases, with 13 bases between. Germline lookup yields CDR1 SGDLS and CDR2 YYNGEE. The CDR3 sequence is 12 residues long. Clones were sequenced by immunoSEQ multiplex PCR, and TCRdb holds only the in-frame ones, with some missing. The data show 250,000 to 350,000 clones, with 85% seen just once and roughly 2.6% held by the top ten. The sequenced sample consisted of PBMCs or T cells enriched from blood (not recorded which). The sequence derives from a woman aged 45-65 years who had recovered from COVID-19. The chain carries TRBV9 and TRBJ1-2; D is possibly TRBD1 (5 bases). The CDR3 reads CASQRGVYGYTF. CDR3 coding DNA: TGTGCCAGTCAGCGGGGGGTTTATGGCTACACCTTC.